The T cell receptor (beta chain) described here comes from a study of CD8 T cells in Susac syndrome. Diagnostic criteria for definite or probable disease, in their recently defined form, were met by the patients with Susac syndrome. Turning to this clonotype: Its matching antigen is unknown.

Random hexamers were used to reverse transcribe about 0.5 to 1 ug of RNA. The CDR3 of TCR beta was amplified by immunoSEQ multiplex PCR across 54 Vbeta and 13 Jbeta. Each CDR3 protein gets one entry after TCRdb re-called the immunoSEQ multiplex PCR reads with MiXCR. Of about 210,000 distinct CDR3 sequences listed, about 95% are singletons. Study-wide results and caveats: Where Susac syndrome CD4+ T cell repertoires were concerned, no clonal expansion was evident.

The CDR3 is 15 amino acids. Germline V gives CDR1 GTSNPN, CDR2 SVGIG (reference sequence). Trimming cost V 5 bases and J 3 bases, with 20 bases left between them. The sample consisted of CD4+ T cells from PBMCs. This sequence joins TRBV30 and TRBJ2-7; no clear D gene. The TCR was taken from a human donor with Susac syndrome. CDR3 amino acids: CAWGPDRLPGYEQYF. Here the CDR3 DNA reads TGTGCCTGGGGGCCGGACCGTCTCCCAGGCTACGAGCAGTACTTC. Filled out from reference TRBV30 and TRBJ2-7, the complete variable domain reads SQTIHQWPATLVQPVGSPLSLECTVEGTSNPNLYWYRQAAGRGLQLLFYSVGIGQISSEVPQNLSASRPQDRQFILSSKKLLLSDSGFYLCAWGPDRLPGYEQYFGPGTRLTVT.